The 12 T cell receptor beta chains in this list originate from one sample, sequenced in a study of CXCR3-negative and CXCR3-positive naive CD8 T cells. TRB cDNA libraries were made by UMI-labeled 5' RACE. Each CDR3 protein gets one entry in TCRdb, which reprocessed the 5' RACE reads and gives no DNA. The repertoire table contains about 58,000 distinct CDR3 sequences. The material sequenced was naive CXCR3- CD8+ T cells from blood. Noted subset: CD45RO-CCR7+CD27+CD95- naive CD8+ T cells lacking CXCR3 (TNR3-). The receptor set was obtained from a human donor in good health. Some clones in this sample may be carry-over from other donors' samples.

V usage is TRBV12-3 or TRBV12-4 and J usage is TRBJ1-1; the D call from TCRdb, TRBD1, cannot be confirmed without DNA. This CDR3 contains 13 residues. The CDR3 is CASSLVPGVEAFF.

The rearrangement joins TRBV20-1 to TRBJ2-3; TCRdb gives TRBD2 as the D gene, but with no DNA this cannot be confirmed. Looked up from germline, CDR1 is DFQATT and CDR2 is SNEGSKA (reference sequence). The CDR3 contains 17 residues. The CDR3 here is CSARDRPSGGAEDTQYF.

V and J are TRBV5-1 and TRBJ1-1; TCRdb's D call, TRBD1, is unchecked because there is no DNA. Per germline, CDR1 SGHRS and CDR2 YFSETQ. This CDR3 is built from 16 residues. CDR3 in amino acids: CASSSPGTAFYTEAFF.

The chain has TRBV7-9 and TRBJ2-7. CDR3 length: 12 amino acids. Germline CDR1 and CDR2: SEHNR and FQNEAQ (reference sequence). CDR3: CASSLWSYEQYF.

The V and J genes are TRBV2 and TRBJ2-7; TCRdb's D call of TRBD1 is untestable without DNA. CDR3 length: 16 residues. Germline CDR1 is SNHLY and CDR2 is FYNNEI. The CDR3 sequence is CASSEVGQWSSYEQYF.

V usage is TRBV7-9 and J usage is TRBJ2-7; TCRdb's assignment of TRBD2 cannot be checked, as there is no DNA. Germline lookup yields CDR1 SEHNR and CDR2 FQNEAQ (reference sequence). This CDR3 is 13 amino acids long. CDR3 region: CASSPSASYEQYF.

The genes are TRBV20-1 and TRBJ2-7; TCRdb reports TRBD1, a call that lacks DNA to check it against. In germline, CDR1 is DFQATT, CDR2 SNEGSKA (reference sequence). The CDR3 loop spans 15 amino acids. The CDR3 reads CSARADRGSPIEQYF.

V and J are TRBV7-8 and TRBJ2-1; as DNA is missing, the TRBD1 call by TCRdb cannot be tested. CDR1 is SGHVS, CDR2 FQNEAQ, per germline. CDR3 length equals 15 residues. CDR3 loop: CASSNMAGLADEQFF.

J is TRBJ2-1 and V is TRBV4-3; TCRdb's assignment of TRBD2 cannot be checked, as there is no DNA. Germline CDR1 is LGHNA and CDR2 is YSLEER. The CDR3 consists of 19 residues. The CDR3 reads CASSQDWSGGARTYNEQFF.

The chain couples TRBV7-3 to TRBJ2-1; the TRBD1 assignment by TCRdb is unverifiable without DNA. CDR3 length: 14 amino acids. Per germline, CDR1 SGHTA and CDR2 FQGTGA. CDR3 in amino acids: CASSLIVGDNEQFF.

This chain connects TRBV20-1 to TRBJ1-1; with no DNA, the TCRdb D assignment of TRBD1 cannot be verified. The germline V gene has CDR1 DFQATT and CDR2 SNEGSKA (reference sequence). The CDR3 runs to 14 residues. The CDR3 is CSARAPGGHTEAFF.

This chain joins TRBV28 and TRBJ2-7; without DNA, the TCRdb call of TRBD2 cannot be checked. The CDR3 runs 16 residues. Per the germline V gene, CDR1 is MDHEN and CDR2 is SYDVKM. The CDR3 loop reads CASSLPQREGQVEQYF.